This record looks at one T cell receptor beta chain sequence and its context. The antigen it binds to is not known. The sample holds no much larger clone one base away, and base qualities are not on file. Libraries were built with PCR. The sequencer listed for this sample is Illumina HiSeq 2500. To reduce PCR and sequencing biases, unique molecular identifiers were built into the TCR beta cDNA libraries. Approximately 500,000 cDNA molecules were obtained per 1 to 10 million input T cells, so each molecule approximated one T cell. The same protocol used for the earlier healthy control dataset was applied to prepare and sequence the patient libraries. Within a given batch, samples were prepared together, multiplexed and sequenced on the same HiSeq lane. The published analysis was carried out like this. Raw barcoded reads were processed with MIGEC, and single-read molecular identifier groups were discarded before consensus assembly and CDR3 extraction. Clonotype tables were post-analysed with VDJtools, normalizing diversity by down-sampling all datasets to the smallest sample size. To correct batch-related cross-sample contamination, repertoire overlap clustering matched CDR3 amino acid sequences but not nucleotide sequences. TCRdb reprocessed the public reads (quality trimming at Q25 with fastp, clone calling with MiXCR) and kept in-frame beta chains. Records with the same CDR3 protein are collapsed into one entry carrying the most frequent genes and DNA. The V and J calls follow TCRdb's processing rather than the paper's. This sample is represented by roughly 670,000 distinct CDR3 sequences; 55% to 60% of them were singletons. The leading ten clones occupy around 11% of the sample.

This record comes from a study of post-analysis software for immune sequencing data (dated by TCRdb to the mid-2010s). About the investigation overall: The recorded disease courses included relapsing-remitting, secondary progressive and progressive-relapsing multiple sclerosis, and some patients had no subtype annotation. Patient repertoires were compared against about a dozen previously published healthy control repertoires from donors aged roughly 6 to 27 years. A subset of samples was prepared in parallel using single-end sample barcoding, then pooled and co-amplified after Illumina adapter ligation. On the study overall, not on this receptor specifically: Significantly lower normalized Chao1 diversity was found in multiple sclerosis patients than in controls, suggesting substantial peripheral T-cell clonal expansion. Patients showed significantly higher frequencies than controls for 4 or 5 TRBV segments, among them TRBV5-6, TRBV5-1 and TRBV20-1. The control group was slightly older than the multiple sclerosis patient group. When samples were clustered directly using the F measure, samples prepared in the same batch co-clustered strongly, which prompted a batch-effect correction.

To demonstrate the VDJtools post-analysis software, TCR beta repertoires were profiled from the peripheral blood of 13 young patients with multiple sclerosis. The multiple sclerosis patients were children and adolescents ranging in age from roughly 6 to 16 years. Relative to germline, V is missing 6 bases and J is missing 8 bases, with 13 bases of the junction outside any gene match. Measured from the cysteine to the phenylalanine, the CDR3 is 14 residues long. The CDR3 DNA has 42 bases and is translated from base 1. CDR1 and CDR2, looked up from the germline V gene (reference sequence), are DFQATT and SNEGSKA.

The receptor's source is a girl aged 2 to 9 with multiple sclerosis. The specimen was blood. Recombination joined TRBV20-1 with TRBJ1-2; the junction holds 9 bases that match TRBD1. CDR3 reads: CSAHSPGTGTGYTF. The DNA sequence is as follows: TGCAGTGCCCACAGTCCCGGGACAGGGACCGGCTACACCTTC.